Following are 21 T cell receptor beta chains from one sample sequenced in a study of identical twins. TCRdb re-called the 5' RACE reads with MiXCR, one entry per CDR3 protein. The repertoire holds some 570,000 distinct CDR3 sequences, with about 20% as singletons. This sample was shared with a second study, whose subject was yellow fever vaccine responses in identical twins.

Sample: CD4+ T cells sorted from blood. The receptor set was obtained from a woman under 30 in good health.

This clonotype has more than one count but fewer than ten. The chain uses TRBV7-2 and TRBJ1-1, with D unresolved. V was shortened by 0 bases and J by 5 bases, with 16 bases between the two germline ends. The germline gives CDR1 SGHTA, CDR2 FQGNSA. This CDR3 has 16 amino acids. CDR3 sequence (DNA): TGTGCCAGCAGCTTAGCGCGGATTGGGGTGGGGACTGAAGCTTTCTTT. Translating gives CASSLARIGVGTEAFF.

In nucleotides, the CDR3 is TGCAGTGCTCCTTCCCGAGAGCGGGGAGCCAAAAACATTCAGTACTTC. Protein: CSAPSRERGAKNIQYF. This sequence joins TRBV20-1 and TRBJ2-4; 7 positions agree with TRBD2. This CDR3 has 16 amino acids. V lost 5 bases to trimming and J lost 0 bases; unmatched junction nucleotides: 10. CDR1 and CDR2 from the germline V gene are DFQATT and SNEGSKA (reference sequence).

This clonotype came up a few times. The chain links TRBV5-1 to TRBJ2-5; D possibly corresponds to TRBD2 (6 bases). Germline V gives CDR1 SGHRS, CDR2 YFSETQ. CDR3 length: 18 residues. Trimming removed 1 base at V and 4 bases at J, with 23 bases between. CDR3 in amino acids: CASSLRRAVGIPGETQYF. CDR3 DNA: TGCGCCAGCAGCTTGAGGAGGGCGGTGGGGATCCCTGGAGAGACCCAGTACTTC. Full variable domain (outside the CDR3, taken from reference TRBV5-1 and TRBJ2-5): KAGVTQTPRYLIKTRGQQVTLSCSPISGHRSVSWYQQTPGQGLQFLFEYFSETQRNKGNFPGRFSGRQFSNSRSEMNVSTLELGDSALYLCASSLRRAVGIPGETQYFGPGTRLLVL.

This clonotype was seen a few times. The gene calls are TRBV12-3 or TRBV12-4 and TRBJ1-2; D gene uncertain. V lost 6 bases to trimming and J lost 4 bases, with 12 bases between them. The CDR3 consists of 13 residues. CDR3 amino acids: CASSYRDTYGYTF. CDR3 coding DNA: TGTGCCAGCAGCTATCGGGATACCTATGGCTACACCTTC.

This clonotype came up a few times. This chain links TRBV6-5 with TRBJ1-1; D gene unclear. Per the germline V gene, CDR1 is MNHEY and CDR2 is SVGAGI. V lost 0 bases to trimming and J lost 2 bases, with 7 bases between them. The CDR3 totals 14 residues. CDR3 sequence: CASSYSTTNTEAFF. In DNA form, the CDR3 reads TGTGCCAGCAGTTACTCGACCACAAACACTGAAGCTTTCTTT.

This clonotype was counted only a few times. The chain has TRBV5-1 and TRBJ1-3; D uncertain. The V end was cut by 1 base, the J end by 2 bases, with 7 bases between. CDR1 and CDR2 (germline): SGHRS, YFSETQ. The CDR3 consists of 14 residues. This chain's CDR3 is CASSLSGTGNTIYF. CDR3 coding DNA: TGCGCCAGCAGCTTGAGTGGGACTGGAAACACCATATATTTT.

This clonotype was counted a few times. V gene TRBV5-1 combines with J gene TRBJ2-1, with 12 bases fitting TRBD1. The V gene end was trimmed by 0 bases and the J gene end by 0 bases; junction bases not matched to a gene: 10. The germline V gene has CDR1 SGHRS and CDR2 YFSETQ. This CDR3 has 20 amino acids. The CDR3 DNA follows: TGCGCCAGCAGCTTGGGGGCCGGGACAGGGGGCAGGAGCTCCTACAATGAGCAGTTCTTC. It codes for CASSLGAGTGGRSSYNEQFF.

This clonotype was recorded once. The V call is TRBV20-1, the J call TRBJ2-3; 7 bases are a match to TRBD2. After removal of 6 bases from V and 3 bases from J, the junction contained 6 bases not matched to a gene. The CDR3 sequence is 13 residues long. CDR1 DFQATT and CDR2 SNEGSKA come from the germline V gene (reference sequence). As DNA, the CDR3 is TGCAGTGCCCGGGACTACCAGACAGATACGCAGTATTTT. Its translation: CSARDYQTDTQYF.

In this sample, this clonotype turned up a few times. The J gene is TRBJ2-3, the V gene TRBV7-8; either TRBD1 or TRBD2 may supply D (6 bases each). V dropped 1 base and J dropped 6 bases, with 11 bases sitting between them. Germline V gives CDR1 SGHVS, CDR2 FQNEAQ. The CDR3 is 14 amino acids. CDR3 nucleotides: TGTGCCAGCAGCTTAGTTGGGGGGCGGGATACGCAGTATTTT. Translated, it gives CASSLVGGRDTQYF.

In its sample, this clonotype was seen many times. CDR3 sequence reads: CASFNRGRLDAGELFF. CDR3 coding DNA: TGTGCCAGCTTTAATCGGGGCCGGCTTGACGCCGGGGAGCTGTTTTTT. This chain joins TRBV12-3 or TRBV12-4 and TRBJ2-2; the D call may be TRBD1 or TRBD2 (5 bases each). This CDR3 spans 16 amino acids. Deletions cut 8 bases from V and 6 bases from J, with 22 bases between.

This clonotype was detected a few times. The V gene is TRBV20-1, the J gene TRBJ1-2; 8 nucleotides line up with TRBD1. CDR3 length: 14 residues. Germline-derived CDR1 and CDR2 are DFQATT and SNEGSKA (reference sequence). J lost 6 bases, V lost 6 bases, and 12 bases had no gene match. The DNA of the CDR3 is TGCAGTGCAAGGACAGGGTTTCTCAAGGATGGCTACACCTTC. Encoded protein: CSARTGFLKDGYTF.

The table lists this clonotype with many counts. One end of the junction does not line up with germline, which may come from a read error. The V gene is TRBV12-3 or TRBV12-4, the J gene TRBJ1-1; D call uncertain. The CDR3 loop spans 13 amino acids. CDR3 in DNA: TGCGCCAGCAGCTTGGGCATGAACACTGAAGCTTTCTTT. Translating it yields CASSLGMNTEAFF.

V gene TRBV24-1 combines with J gene TRBJ2-1, with a possible D match to TRBD2 (5 bases). V gave up 2 bases and J gave up 0 bases, with 10 bases separating them. This CDR3 spans 16 amino acids. Per germline, CDR1 KGHDR and CDR2 SFDVKD. For the CDR3, the DNA is TGTGCCACCAGTGATTCGGGGATCCGCTCCTACAATGAGCAGTTCTTC. Residues: CATSDSGIRSYNEQFF.

The chain links TRBV20-1 to TRBJ2-3; D unclear. Trimming removed 4 bases from V and 4 bases from J, with 12 bases in between. The CDR3 loop spans 13 amino acids. Germline loops: CDR1 DFQATT, CDR2 SNEGSKA (reference sequence). CDR3 in amino acids: CSAIVGGPDTQYF. The CDR3 DNA reads as TGCAGTGCTATCGTCGGTGGGCCAGATACGCAGTATTTT.

This clonotype was recorded a few times. The gene calls are TRBV19 and TRBJ2-7, with D possibly being TRBD1 (6 bases). CDR3 length: 13 residues. The V and J ends lost 7 bases and 0 bases respectively, with 10 bases between them. From germline, CDR1 is LNHDA and CDR2 SQIVND (reference sequence). DNA of the CDR3: TGTGCCAGTAAAGGGGACACCTCCTACGAGCAGTACTTC. Its protein product is CASKGDTSYEQYF.

A few counts support this clonotype. This may be a read error, as it is one base from a much larger clone. The chain carries TRBV20-1 and TRBJ2-1; TRBD2 might be the D (6 bases). CDR1 is DFQATT and CDR2 is SNEGSKA in the germline V gene (reference sequence). Trimming removed 3 bases at V and 8 bases at J, with 11 bases between. The CDR3 covers 12 residues. The CDR3 protein is CSASGSRDEQFF. In DNA, the CDR3 is TGCAGTGCTAGCGGGAGTCGGGATGAGCAGTTCTTC.

The V and J genes are TRBV28 and TRBJ1-6; D unresolved. CDR3 size: 17 residues. Trimming left V 6 bases short and J 7 bases short, with 22 bases between. Germline CDR1 is MDHEN and CDR2 is SYDVKM. CDR3 sequence reads: CASRGPSRTGRNSPLHF. CDR3 sequence (DNA): TGTGCCAGCAGAGGACCCTCTCGGACCGGGAGGAATTCACCCCTCCACTTT.

This clonotype was counted only a few times. The chain has TRBV4-1 and TRBJ1-4, with 9 bases matching TRBD1. Looked up from germline, CDR1 is MGHRA and CDR2 is YSYEKL. The trim removed 1 base at V and 5 bases at J, leaving 5 bases unmatched. This CDR3 contains 16 residues. The CDR3 region is CASSQGTGQGNEKLFF. The CDR3 region has the DNA TGCGCCAGCAGCCAAGGAACGGGACAGGGAAATGAAAAACTGTTTTTT.

This clonotype showed up just a few times. The rearrangement uses TRBV15 and TRBJ2-7; the match to TRBD2 covers 10 bases. Looked up from germline, CDR1 is LNHNV and CDR2 is YYDKDF (reference sequence). The CDR3 totals 13 residues. With 6 bases clipped from V and 3 bases from J, the junction kept 2 bases outside the gene matches. The CDR3 DNA follows: TGTGCCACCAGGGCTAGCGGGAGCTACGAGCAGTACGTC. Residues: CATRASGSYEQYV.

The table lists this clonotype with a few counts. The J gene is TRBJ2-2, the V gene TRBV4-1; TRBD1 might be the D (5 bases). CDR3 length: 14 amino acids. Trimming took 2 bases from V and 4 from J, leaving 8 bases between them. CDR1 is MGHRA and CDR2 is YSYEKL in the germline V gene. DNA for the CDR3: TGCGCCAGCAGCCAACCGACAGCCACCGGGGAGCTGTTTTTT. Residues: CASSQPTATGELFF.

The chain is built from TRBV20-1 and TRBJ2-1; 11 positions agree with TRBD2. From germline, CDR1 is DFQATT and CDR2 SNEGSKA (reference sequence). The CDR3 loop spans 16 amino acids. V gave up 3 bases and J gave up 4 bases; unmatched junction bases: 8. The CDR3 is CSASPSLAGVYNEQFF. The CDR3 DNA sequence: TGCAGTGCTAGCCCCTCACTAGCGGGAGTATACAATGAGCAGTTCTTC.